This entry lists 26 T cell receptor beta chains sequenced from one sample in a study of T cell repertoires in cytomegalovirus infection. Their target antigens are unknown. TCRdb independently ran MiXCR on the reads; one entry per CDR3 protein. The sample yields over 250,000 distinct CDR3 sequences, 22% seen once. Sequencing used cultured PBMCs, obtained from culture after CMV antigen stimulation. The receptors were gathered from a human donor in good health (CMV status not recorded). Some clones in this sample may be carry-over from other donors' samples.

The chain recombines TRBV29-1 with TRBJ2-3, with 11 bases matching TRBD2. V shed 7 bases, J shed 4 bases, and the junction held 4 bases outside the gene matches. Per germline, CDR1 SQVTM and CDR2 ANQGSEA. The CDR3 sequence is 13 residues long. The CDR3 nucleotides read TGCAGCGCGACTAGCGGGGATTCAGATACGCAGTATTTT. Protein product: CSATSGDSDTQYF.

This clonotype was observed at least ten times. The chain uses TRBV7-2 and TRBJ2-1; 9 nucleotides match TRBD2. The CDR3 has 13 amino acids. Per germline, CDR1 SGHTA and CDR2 FQGNSA. V was clipped by 5 bases and J by 13 bases; unmatched bases: 9. The CDR3 reads CASSPGLAPTQFF. CDR3 nucleotides: TGTGCCAGCAGCCCGGGACTAGCCCCGACCCAGTTCTTC.

This clonotype was detected a few times. The chain recombines TRBV11-2 with TRBJ2-7, with 10 bases matching TRBD2. V was clipped by 1 base and J by 6 bases; unmatched bases: 0. Per the germline V gene, CDR1 is SGHAT and CDR2 is FQNNGV. The CDR3 sequence is 13 residues long. The CDR3 DNA follows: TGTGCCAGCAGCTTAGGACTAGCGGGCGAGCAGTACGTC. It yields the protein CASSLGLAGEQYV.

This clonotype occurred many times. The chain couples TRBV7-8 to TRBJ2-1; weak D call: TRBD1 (5 bases). V dropped 3 bases and J dropped 5 bases, with 20 bases sitting between them. The CDR3 spans 17 residues. Per the germline V gene, CDR1 is SGHVS and CDR2 is FQNEAQ. The chain's CDR3 is CASSLATTWGANNEQFF. The DNA of the CDR3 is TGTGCCAGCAGCTTGGCTACTACCTGGGGCGCGAACAATGAGCAGTTCTTC.

The chain carries TRBV24-1 and TRBJ1-1; perhaps TRBD1 as D (6 bases). The CDR3 contains 13 residues. Germline CDR1 reads KGHDR; CDR2 reads SFDVKD. V was trimmed by 0 bases and J by 8 bases, leaving 9 bases between them. As DNA, the CDR3 is TGTGCCACCAGTGATTTGTCCGGGGGCGAAGCTTTCTTT. Protein sequence: CATSDLSGGEAFF.

V is TRBV4-1 and J is TRBJ2-7, with D uncertain. The CDR3 is 15 residues long. V was shortened by 0 bases and J by 1 base, with 10 bases between the two germline ends. Germline assignment: CDR1 MGHRA and CDR2 YSYEKL. CDR3 protein: CASSQDRSGSYEQYF. The CDR3 DNA reads TGCGCCAGCAGCCAAGATCGGTCCGGTTCCTACGAGCAGTACTTC.

The chain uses TRBV12-3 or TRBV12-4 and TRBJ2-5; 13 bases agree with TRBD2. The V and J ends lost 5 bases and 9 bases, in that order; junction bases with no gene match: 9. CDR3 length equals 15 residues. The CDR3 sequence is CASSTGTSGVEAQYF. The CDR3 DNA sequence: TGTGCCAGCAGTACCGGGACTAGCGGGGTCGAGGCCCAGTACTTC.

The chain uses TRBV4-3 and TRBJ2-1; TRBD2 agrees at 10 bases. The CDR3 spans 15 residues. Germline V CDR1 and CDR2: LGHNA, YSLEER. After removal of 4 bases from V and 9 bases from J, the junction contained 9 bases not matched to a gene. CDR3 sequence reads: CASSPGLAGVVEQFF. CDR3 DNA: TGCGCCAGCAGCCCCGGGCTAGCGGGAGTGGTTGAGCAGTTCTTC.

The rearrangement links TRBV12-3 or TRBV12-4 to TRBJ1-1, with a possible D match to TRBD1 (5 bases). V dropped 1 base and J dropped 6 bases, with 15 bases sitting between them. This CDR3 comprises 15 residues. The CDR3, as DNA: TGTGCCAGCAGTTTAGTGGGGGGTTTGAGCTCTGAAGCTTTCTTT. Its protein product is CASSLVGGLSSEAFF.

This chain joins TRBV7-2 and TRBJ2-7; D not certain. This CDR3 is 15 amino acids long. The germline CDR1 and CDR2 sequences are SGHTA and FQGNSA. The ends were cut back, 4 bases at V and 6 bases at J, with 19 bases in the middle. The CDR3 bases are TGTGCCAGCAGCTCGACTGGCGCGGCCCCTATCGAGCAGTACTTC. It encodes CASSSTGAAPIEQYF. The variable domain in full, completed from reference TRBV7-2 and TRBJ2-7, reads GAGVSQSPSNKVTEKGKDVELRCDPISGHTALYWYRQSLGQGLEFLIYFQGNSAPDKSGLPSDRFSAERTGGSVSTLTIQRTQQEDSAVYLCASSSTGAAPIEQYFGPGTRLTVT.

This clonotype has more than one count but fewer than ten. A read error may produce the germline difference seen at one junction end. The rearrangement uses TRBV7-6 and TRBJ2-1; 11 nucleotides agree with TRBD2. CDR3 length: 20 amino acids. Germline values: CDR1 SGHVS, CDR2 FNYEAQ. In DNA, the CDR3 is TGTGCCACCAGCAAAAAAGAGACTAGCGGGACTTCGGGCTCCTACAATGAGCAGTTCTTC. This translates into CATSKKETSGTSGSYNEQFF. Drawing the rest from reference TRBV7-6 and TRBJ2-1, the complete variable domain is GAGVSQSPRYKVTKRGQDVALRCDPISGHVSLYWYRQALGQGPEFLTYFNYEAQQDKSGLPNDRFSAERPEGSISTLTIQRTEQRDSAMYRCATSKKETSGTSGSYNEQFFGPGTRLTVL.

This clonotype was picked up many times. The chain joins TRBV19 to TRBJ2-1; 7 bases line up with TRBD2. Germline assignment: CDR1 LNHDA and CDR2 SQIVND (reference sequence). The V and J ends lost 0 bases and 1 base, in that order; junction bases with no gene match: 6. CDR3 size: 17 residues. CDR3 region: CASSIDLASGSYNEQFF. DNA for the CDR3: TGTGCCAGTAGTATAGATCTGGCTAGCGGTTCCTACAATGAGCAGTTCTTC.

In its sample, this clonotype was seen once. V is TRBV6-2 or TRBV6-3 and J is TRBJ2-1, with a possible D match to TRBD2 (5 bases). V was pared by 5 bases and J by 5 bases, with 13 bases between. The germline gives CDR1 MNHEY, CDR2 SVGEGT. CDR3 size: 14 residues. CDR3 DNA sequence: TGTGCCAGCAGTGAGCTGCTAGCTAACAATGAGCAGTTCTTC. It encodes CASSELLANNEQFF.

In its sample, this clonotype was seen a few times. The chain joins TRBV7-6 to TRBJ2-5; 11 bases align to TRBD2. The CDR3 runs to 18 residues. The germline V gene encodes CDR1 SGHVS and CDR2 FNYEAQ. The ends lost 5 bases at V and 1 base at J; junction bases unmatched: 12. The CDR3 reads CASSARLGTSGIQETQYF. CDR3 DNA: TGTGCCAGCAGCGCGAGACTGGGGACTAGCGGAATCCAAGAGACCCAGTACTTC. The full variable domain, its missing parts supplied by reference TRBV7-6 and TRBJ2-5, is GAGVSQSPRYKVTKRGQDVALRCDPISGHVSLYWYRQALGQGPEFLTYFNYEAQQDKSGLPNDRFSAERPEGSISTLTIQRTEQRDSAMYRCASSARLGTSGIQETQYFGPGTRLLVL.

The chain recombines TRBV18 with TRBJ1-1; D call uncertain. The germline CDR1 and CDR2 sequences are KGHSH and LQKENI. The CDR3 sequence is 15 residues long. Trimming pared 0 bases from V and 0 bases from J, leaving 8 bases between. CDR3 in amino acids: CASSPPSGLNTEAFF. Here the CDR3 DNA reads TGTGCCAGCTCACCACCGTCAGGTCTGAACACTGAAGCTTTCTTT.

The chain couples TRBV4-1 to TRBJ1-4, with D unresolved. V was trimmed by 4 bases and J by 8 bases, leaving 14 bases between them. Germline V gene lookup returns CDR1 MGHRA and CDR2 YSYEKL. This CDR3 contains 14 residues. The CDR3 DNA reads as TGCGCCAGCAGCCCTTCGGTACCGCGGGAAAAACTGTTTTTT. Protein sequence: CASSPSVPREKLFF.

The chain carries TRBV6-2 or TRBV6-3 and TRBJ1-2, with D perhaps TRBD1 (6 bases). The CDR3 has 14 residues. CDR1 and CDR2 (germline): MNHEY, SVGEGT. V was shortened by 6 bases and J by 4 bases, with 15 bases between the two germline ends. In nucleotides, the CDR3 is TGTGCCAGCAGCGGGGGACGGACAGCCTATGGCTACACCTTC. Encoded protein: CASSGGRTAYGYTF.

This clonotype was seen ten or more times. The CDR3 here is CASSFDDYTDTQYF. CDR3 DNA: TGTGCCAGCAGCTTCGACGATTACACAGATACGCAGTATTTT. The V call is TRBV7-2, the J call TRBJ2-3, with D hard to call. V was cut by 3 bases and J by 2 bases, with 9 bases left in between. Germline V gene lookup returns CDR1 SGHTA and CDR2 FQGNSA. The CDR3 consists of 14 residues.

The CDR3 DNA reads as TGTGCCAGCAGCACCGGCGGGGCGCTTGAGACCCAGTACTTC. Translated, it gives CASSTGGALETQYF. The V and J genes are TRBV11-3 and TRBJ2-5; the D gene is possibly TRBD2 (6 bases). V dropped 5 bases and J dropped 5 bases, with 15 bases sitting between them. This CDR3 comprises 14 residues. Germline CDR1 reads SGHNT; CDR2 reads YENEEA.

This clonotype was seen repeatedly, ten times or more. This sequence joins TRBV7-2 and TRBJ2-3, with a tentative D call TRBD2 (5 bases). CDR1 and CDR2 from the germline V gene are SGHTA and FQGNSA. This CDR3 contains 14 residues. V was clipped by 3 bases and J by 0 bases, with 7 bases between them. Here the CDR3 reads CASSFRGSTDTQYF. The CDR3 DNA reads as TGTGCCAGCAGCTTTCGGGGTAGCACAGATACGCAGTATTTT.

This clonotype was detected ten times or more. The chain combines TRBV6-2 or TRBV6-3 with TRBJ2-7; 7 bases fit TRBD1. Trimming at V came to 6 bases and at J to 2 bases, leaving 4 bases not matched to a gene. This CDR3 contains 13 residues. Germline assignment: CDR1 MNHEY and CDR2 SVGEGT. The CDR3 coding sequence is TGTGCCAGCAGCCCAGACAGGGCCTACGAGCAGTACGTC. This sequence encodes CASSPDRAYEQYV.

The gene calls are TRBV5-1 and TRBJ2-1; no definite D call. The germline V gene has CDR1 SGHRS and CDR2 YFSETQ. The CDR3 contains 15 residues. The V end lost 2 bases, the J end lost 4 bases, and 13 bases lay between the germline ends. CDR3 in amino acids: CASSFNSGTYNEQFF. DNA of the CDR3: TGCGCCAGCAGCTTTAACAGTGGAACATACAATGAGCAGTTCTTC.

To note about this clonotype: Mismatch with germline at one junction end may stem from a read error. The rearrangement links TRBV12-3 or TRBV12-4 to TRBJ2-1; 10 bases fit TRBD2. The CDR3 runs 14 residues. The CDR3 DNA reads as TGTGCCAGCGGTTTGGCTAGCGGGAGTAGTGAGCAGTTCTTC. Its translation: CASGLASGSSEQFF.

This chain joins TRBV18 and TRBJ2-4; TRBD1 might be the D (6 bases). The V and J ends lost 3 bases and 13 bases respectively, with 16 bases between them. The CDR3 is made up of 13 amino acids. Per germline, CDR1 KGHSH and CDR2 LQKENI. The CDR3: CASSPSPDRPQYF. The CDR3 DNA is TGTGCCAGCTCACCCTCACCCGACAGGCCCCAGTACTTC.

This clonotype appeared once. The chain couples TRBV5-6 to TRBJ2-3, with TRBD1 matching 7 bases. The germline V gene encodes CDR1 SGHDT and CDR2 YYEEEE. This CDR3 has 16 residues. Trimming at V came to 0 bases and at J to 2 bases, leaving 6 bases not matched to a gene. The CDR3 is CASSLVRDRDTDTQYF. The CDR3 DNA sequence: TGTGCCAGCAGCTTGGTTCGGGACAGAGACACAGATACGCAGTATTTT.

Turning to this clonotype: The junction departs from the called germline gene at one end, perhaps through a read error. The V call is TRBV12-3 or TRBV12-4, the J call TRBJ1-3; D might be TRBD1 (6 bases). This CDR3 is 15 amino acids long. The chain's CDR3 is CAISPMTGSGNTIYF. CDR3 nucleotides: TGTGCCATCAGTCCAATGACAGGCAGTGGAAACACCATATATTTT.